A single sample is the source of the 3 T cell receptor beta chains below, sequenced in a study of cytomegalovirus exposure and HLA in healthy donors. A multiplex PCR was run with 60 Vbeta primers and 13 Jbeta primers. Only in-frame clones appear in the TCRdb table, and some are missing; sequencing was by immunoSEQ multiplex PCR. Of roughly 180,000 clones listed, around 75% are singletons. Sequencing was carried out using PBMCs. The source is a male donor in good health and CMV-seronegative.

The chain uses TRBV6-6 and TRBJ1-5; D unclear. The CDR3 is 16 residues long. The V end lost 0 bases, the J end lost 6 bases, and 15 bases lay between the germline ends. Germline V gene sequence: CDR1 MNHNY, CDR2 SVGAGI (reference sequence). In DNA, the CDR3 is TGTGCCAGCAGTTACTCGGCCGGGGTAGGTTCTCAGCCCCAGCATTTT. Its protein is CASSYSAGVGSQPQHF.

The J gene is TRBJ2-4, the V gene TRBV6-1, with 8 bases matching TRBD2. This CDR3 comprises 15 residues. The V segment lost 3 bases and the J segment 2 bases; nucleotides outside the gene matches: 3. Germline values: CDR1 MNHNS, CDR2 SASEGT. Here the CDR3 DNA reads TGTGCCAGCAGTGAGTCGGGAGGGACCAAAAACATTCAGTACTTC. Its protein is CASSESGGTKNIQYF.

The chain combines TRBV6-1 with TRBJ2-1; D ambiguous. The V and J ends lost 3 bases and 6 bases respectively, with 18 bases between them. The CDR3 length is 16 residues. CDR1 and CDR2 (germline): MNHNS, SASEGT. The CDR3 bases are TGTGCCAGCAGTGATCCTTTAACTAAACCCCTCAATGAGCAGTTCTTC. Protein sequence: CASSDPLTKPLNEQFF.